The clone carrying this TCR beta chain was observed a single time. Antigen: not known. This sample stems from a study of blood T cells in healthy people across ages. Study summary: About one barcoded beta molecule was captured per two T cells (by template switching).

Alongside a J-beta primer mix, a sample-barcoded 5' primer served in a second PCR lasting about 7 to 11 cycles. Each cDNA molecule, via a template-switch adaptor with 12 random nucleotides, was tagged. TCRdb re-called the 5' RACE reads with MiXCR, one entry per CDR3 protein. The sample lists about 940,000 distinct CDR3 sequences, approximately 49% occurring once. J lost 7 bases, V lost 5 bases, and 12 bases had no gene match. This CDR3 is built from 16 residues. General study points: Across the age range, TCR beta diversity per million T cells fell in a roughly linear way.

The origin of this receptor is a man aged 25-40 years in good health. Sequenced sample: blood. The chain has TRBV12-3 or TRBV12-4 and TRBJ2-1, with 9 bases identical to TRBD2. CDR3 residues: CASSLLAGNPGNEQFF. The DNA of the CDR3 is TGTGCCAGCAGTCTCCTAGCGGGGAACCCGGGGAATGAGCAGTTCTTC.